This TCR beta chain was found in a study of regulatory T cells in long-lasting Graves disease. At the level of the study: To qualify as persistent, Graves' disease required over 5 years of antithyroid drugs with positive TSH receptor antibodies. Study-wide points: Persistent disease samples used TRBV28, TRBJ1-2 and TRBJ2-5 preferentially. Whereas new patients shared 800 to 1,000 public clonotypes, persistent patients shared more, at 2,500 to 3,500.

As for time point: persistent/refractory GD, antithyroid drugs over 5 years with positive TRAb. PBMC-extracted RNA yielded the TCR library. As collected, the peripheral blood samples measured about 8.1 milliliters each and went into EDTA tubes. The trim removed 3 bases at V and 7 bases at J, leaving 8 bases unmatched. This CDR3 has 14 amino acids. Sequencing libraries for TCR beta were prepared with iRepertoire HTBI primers and Arm-PCR of CDR3 regions. MiXCR, applied by TCRdb to the multiplex PCR reads, yields one record per CDR3 protein. The table shows around 460,000 distinct CDR3 sequences, with 20% to 25% occurring only once. This clonotype has a count of ten or more. The antigen is unknown.

This rearrangement joins TRBV12-3 or TRBV12-4 to TRBJ1-1; 7 bases line up with TRBD1. The TCR sequence derives from a female donor with Graves disease. The starting material was peripheral blood mononuclear cells (PBMCs), obtained when the disease was refractory, from a patient treated with antithyroid drugs. This CDR3 is CASSLTSGQLEAFF. The CDR3 region has the DNA TGTGCCAGCAGTTTGACCTCGGGACAGCTTGAAGCTTTCTTT.